This TCR beta chain was identified during a study of technical replicates of blood from a few donors (dated by TCRdb to about 2017). Turning to this clone: Its binding antigen is unknown. Base qualities are missing; no much larger clone stands one base away.

Trimming costs V 5 bases and J 3 bases, and their ends lie 7 bases apart. CDR1 LGHNT and CDR2 FRNRAP were looked up in the germline V gene. Taken from cysteine to phenylalanine, the CDR3 has 12 residues. Solely the CDR3 DNA is kept, with 36 bases framed from the first base. The library was produced with the immunoSEQ multiplex PCR assay. This is the immuneACCESS table as TCRdb keeps it, with only in-frame sequences that have V and J called. A part of the clones is gone; compared with another copy, unresolved V genes explain less than half, and the rest is unexplained. Recorded for this sample are 65,000 to 90,000 clones; 90% of them occurred a single time. Of the sample, about 4.5% falls within the top ten clones.

Material: PBMCs. The chain is encoded by TRBV12-5 joined to TRBJ1-2; the D gene is unclear. The sequence derives from a human donor in good health. Some clones in this sample may be carry-over from other donors' samples. The CDR3: CASGPQDYGYTF. The nucleotides read TGTGCTAGTGGTCCCCAGGACTATGGCTACACCTTC.